These T cell receptor beta chains were read from a single sample in a study of blood T cell repertoires in COVID-19. Repertoires were generated with immunoSEQ multiplex PCR, while TCRdb's copy carries only in-frame clones and drops some. The sample shows about 40,000 clones, over 80% of them seen only once. Sample: peripheral blood. The receptors originated from a woman aged 65 to 85 with acute or convalescent COVID-19. CDR3s include the opening cysteine and the closing phenylalanine or tryptophan. The D gene is left open where the match is weak. Some rows mark clone size as missing; the rest say once, few, many or name a class of expanded clone.

clone size,J gene,V gene,D gene,CDR3 protein,CDR3 DNA
NA,TRBJ2-2,TRBV11-2,TRBD1,CASSLDGFRDRITGELFF,TGTGCCAGCAGCTTGGACGGTTTCCGGGACAGGATCACCGGGGAGCTGTTTTTT
NA,TRBJ1-3,TRBV6-6,NA,CASSSFQGTKGNTIYF,TGTGCCAGCAGTTCATTTCAGGGGACAAAAGGAAACACCATATATTTT
NA,TRBJ2-1,TRBV5-1,NA,CASSLDSGTYNEQFF,TGCGCCAGCAGCTTGGATAGCGGAACCTACAATGAGCAGTTCTTC
once,TRBJ2-1,TRBV6-2/TRBV6-3,NA,CASSLSGEQFF,TGTGCCAGCAGTCTTAGCGGTGAGCAGTTCTTC
once,TRBJ1-1,TRBV14,NA,CASSPWTTAMNTEAFF,TGTGCCAGCAGCCCGTGGACAACAGCCATGAACACTGAAGCTTTCTTT
NA,TRBJ1-2,TRBV27,NA,CASSLQQGSSYGYTF,TGTGCCAGCAGTTTACAGCAGGGAAGCAGTTATGGCTACACCTTC
once,TRBJ2-3,TRBV4-3,TRBD2,CASSQYKRGAVDTQYF,TGCGCCAGCAGCCAATACAAGCGGGGGGCCGTTGATACGCAGTATTTT
NA,TRBJ2-2,TRBV5-5,NA,CASSSQGLNTGELFF,TGTGCCAGCAGCTCCCAGGGACTCAACACCGGGGAGCTGTTTTTT
NA,TRBJ1-1,TRBV16,TRBD1,CASSRTDTGGNTEAFF,TGTGCCAGCAGCCGGACGGATACAGGGGGCAACACTGAAGCTTTCTTT
NA,TRBJ2-1,TRBV14,NA,CASSQGLNEQFF,TGTGCCAGCAGCCAAGGGCTCAATGAGCAGTTCTTC
NA,TRBJ1-2,TRBV12-3/TRBV12-4,TRBD1,CASSLQGGQTPFF,TGTGCCAGCAGTCTTCAAGGGGGACAGACGCCGTTTTTC
NA,TRBJ1-5,TRBV19,NA,CASMRQGLVDQPQHF,TGTGCCAGTATGAGGCAGGGTTTAGTAGATCAGCCCCAGCATTTT
NA,TRBJ2-1,TRBV29-1,TRBD2,CSVEDPLAGDDEQFF,TGCAGCGTTGAAGATCCACTAGCGGGAGACGATGAGCAGTTCTTC
once,TRBJ1-1,TRBV29-1,NA,CSVETIGSGTEAFF,TGCAGCGTTGAAACTATAGGTTCTGGCACTGAAGCTTTCTTT
NA,TRBJ2-1,TRBV11-3,TRBD2,CASSLDGRSSYNEQFF,TGTGCCAGCAGCTTAGACGGGAGGAGCTCCTACAATGAGCAGTTCTTC
NA,TRBJ2-3,TRBV24-1,TRBD1,CATSETGSIDTQYF,TGTGCCACCAGTGAGACAGGGTCAATCGATACGCAGTATTTT
NA,TRBJ1-3,TRBV6-5,NA,CASWTYPVSGNTIYF,TGTGCCAGCTGGACTTATCCAGTCTCTGGAAACACCATATATTTT
NA,TRBJ1-1,TRBV7-3,TRBD1,CASSPGTGGTEAFF,TGTGCCAGCAGCCCGGGGACAGGGGGCACTGAAGCTTTCTTT
NA,TRBJ2-2,TRBV3-1/TRBV3-2,NA,CASSQDPVAGELFF,TGTGCCAGCAGCCAAGATCCCGTCGCCGGGGAGCTGTTTTTT
NA,TRBJ1-6,TRBV9,NA,CASQGLGNSPLHF,TGTGCCAGCCAGGGTTTAGGTAATTCACCCCTCCACTTT
NA,TRBJ1-4,TRBV27,NA,CASSSKTKPRSLEKLFF,TGTGCCAGCAGTTCAAAGACAAAACCTCGAAGCCTGGAAAAACTGTTTTTT
NA,TRBJ1-1,TRBV2,NA,CASSNTGGTEAFF,TGTGCCAGCAGCAATACGGGGGGCACTGAAGCTTTCTTT